This TCR beta chain was recorded in a study of T cell responses to AZD1222 COVID-19 vaccine. After removal of 1 base from V and 2 bases from J, the junction contained 7 bases not matched to a gene. The CDR3 contains 16 residues. Germline V gene data show CDR1 as SEHNR and CDR2 as FQNEAQ (reference sequence). Generated by immunoSEQ multiplex PCR, the TCRdb table keeps only in-frame clones and is missing some. The sample yields 95,000 to 110,000 clones, about 89% seen once. The chain links TRBV7-9 to TRBJ1-2, with 7 positions matching TRBD1. This clonotype originated in an adult in good health. The input for sequencing was peripheral blood, taken on day 0 of AZD1222 vaccination. CDR3 sequence: CASSLGYEGANYGYTF. Here the CDR3 DNA reads TGTGCCAGCAGCTTAGGCTACGAGGGGGCAAACTATGGCTACACCTTC. Together with reference TRBV7-9 and TRBJ1-2, the CDR3 gives the full variable domain: DTGVSQNPRHKITKRGQNVTFRCDPISEHNRLYWYRQTLGQGPEFLTYFQNEAQLEKSRLLSDRFSAERPKGSFSTLEIQRTEQGDSAMYLCASSLGYEGANYGYTFGSGTRLTVV.